Following are 13 T cell receptor beta chains from one sample sequenced in a study of T cell responses to AZD1222 COVID-19 vaccine (dated by TCRdb to the early 2020s). Read against the paper, the sample's time point label means: baseline before first vaccination. The library was built by means of the immunoSEQ multiplex PCR assay. The table was pulled from immuneACCESS by TCRdb, which kept in-frame rearrangements only. Such tables lose some clones; where checked, under half of the loss comes from unresolved V genes, and the rest has no known cause. This sample comprises about 99,000 clones, around 90% of them detected only once. Of the sample, around 4.8% falls within the top ten clones. This sample comprised peripheral blood, obtained on day 0 of AZD1222 vaccination. These receptors were collected from an adult in good health.

This clone came up once. Other DNA sequences in the same sample also yield this CDR3. The chain is built from TRBV9 and TRBJ2-2; no firm D call. CDR3 length: 14 residues. V gave up 0 bases and J gave up 2 bases, with 5 bases separating them. Germline V lookup: CDR1 SGDLS, CDR2 YYNGEE. The CDR3 DNA reads as TGTGCCAGCAGCGTAGGGTTAAACACCGGGGAGCTGTTTTTT. Residues: CASSVGLNTGELFF.

J is TRBJ2-3 and V is TRBV7-9, with TRBD1 matching over 7 bases. Trimming removed 6 bases from V and 2 bases from J; junction bases left unmatched: 8. This CDR3 spans 15 amino acids. Germline V gene data show CDR1 as SEHNR and CDR2 as FQNEAQ (reference sequence). CDR3 sequence reads: CASRWDRDNTDTQYF. As DNA, the CDR3 is TGTGCCAGCAGATGGGACAGAGACAACACAGATACGCAGTATTTT.

The chain couples TRBV7-8 to TRBJ1-5; D is ambiguous. Trimming shortened V by 5 bases and J by 1 base, and 12 bases separated the two germline ends. This CDR3 has 15 residues. Germline loops: CDR1 SGHVS, CDR2 FQNEAQ. The CDR3 reads CASSPPLWSNQPQHF. CDR3 nucleotide sequence: TGTGCCAGCAGCCCCCCCCTTTGGAGCAATCAGCCCCAGCATTTT.

CDR3 protein: CASSLAHGVIAEQYF. The CDR3 DNA follows: TGTGCCAGCAGCTTAGCGCACGGGGTTATTGCCGAGCAGTACTTC. The chain couples TRBV7-2 to TRBJ2-7; maybe TRBD2 (5 bases). The germline gives CDR1 SGHTA, CDR2 FQGNSA. The V end lost 0 bases, the J end lost 6 bases, and 15 bases lay between the germline ends. The CDR3 is 15 residues long.

This clone was seen a single time. The V call is TRBV7-9, the J call TRBJ1-2, with 9 bases that match TRBD1. Germline CDR1 and CDR2: SEHNR and FQNEAQ (reference sequence). V shed 2 bases and J 6 bases; nucleotides not matched to a gene: 7. This CDR3 contains 15 residues. This CDR3 reads CASSLLPGQGDGYTF. As DNA, the CDR3 is TGTGCCAGCAGCTTACTACCGGGACAGGGAGATGGCTACACCTTC.

This chain uses TRBV7-9 with TRBJ2-5, with a possible D match to TRBD2 (6 bases). The CDR3 runs to 14 residues. CDR1 is SEHNR, CDR2 FQNEAQ, per germline (reference sequence). V shed 4 bases and J shed 13 bases, with 22 bases lying between them. As DNA, the CDR3 is TGTGCCAGCAGCTCCGAGTGGGGGGACCGGGTTTTGTACTTC. It translates to CASSSEWGDRVLYF.

This clone was seen a single time. J is TRBJ2-1 and V is TRBV9, with TRBD2 matching over 10 bases. The CDR3 length is 15 residues. V trimming: 0 bases; J trimming: 6 bases; junction bases outside the gene matches: 3. The germline CDR1 and CDR2 sequences are SGDLS and YYNGEE. CDR3 region: CASSVGLAGANEQFF. CDR3 bases: TGTGCCAGCAGCGTAGGGCTAGCGGGGGCCAATGAGCAGTTCTTC.

Here the CDR3 DNA reads TGTGCCAGCAGCCTAAAATTCACAGATACGCAGTATTTT. This translates into CASSLKFTDTQYF. The V gene is TRBV28, the J gene TRBJ2-3; D gene unclear. In germline, CDR1 is MDHEN, CDR2 SYDVKM. The CDR3 extends over 13 amino acids. V lost 6 bases and J 2 bases, leaving 9 bases between the germline ends.

This clone occurred a few times. V is TRBV11-2 and J is TRBJ2-2; D perhaps matches TRBD1 (6 bases). The germline V gene has CDR1 SGHAT and CDR2 FQNNGV. The CDR3 has 17 residues. The V end was cut by 3 bases, the J end by 3 bases, with 17 bases between. The CDR3 bases are TGTGCCAGCAGCTTTGGGCAGTGGGACAAACACACCGGGGAGCTGTTTTTT. It codes for CASSFGQWDKHTGELFF.

The chain carries TRBV2 and TRBJ1-2; D remains ambiguous. Germline loops: CDR1 SNHLY, CDR2 FYNNEI. Trimming removed 6 bases from V and 8 bases from J, with 16 bases in between. There are 13 residues in the CDR3. Written as DNA, the CDR3 is TGTGCCAGCAGCCAGGACGGCGGGTCCGGCTACACCTTC. It is translated as CASSQDGGSGYTF. Drawing the rest from reference TRBV2 and TRBJ1-2, the complete variable domain is EPEVTQTPSHQVTQMGQEVILRCVPISNHLYFYWYRQILGQKVEFLVSFYNNEISEKSEIFDDQFSVERPDGSNFTLKIRSTKLEDSAMYFCASSQDGGSGYTFGSGTRLTVV.

This sequence joins TRBV9 and TRBJ1-1, with no clear D. Trimming left V 0 bases short and J 3 bases short, with 9 bases between. The CDR3 runs 14 residues. Germline CDR1 SGDLS, CDR2 YYNGEE. CDR3 DNA: TGTGCCAGCAGCGTAGTTCTAGCGGACACTGAAGCTTTCTTT. It encodes CASSVVLADTEAFF. Complete variable domain (other parts from reference TRBV9 and TRBJ1-1): DSGVTQTPKHLITATGQRVTLRCSPRSGDLSVYWYQQSLDQGLQFLIQYYNGEERAKGNILERFSAQQFPDLHSELNLSSLELGDSALYFCASSVVLADTEAFFGQGTRLTVV.

This chain joins TRBV3-1 (or the pseudogene TRBV3-2) and TRBJ2-3, with TRBD2 as a possible D gene (7 bases). CDR1 is LGHDT and CDR2 is YNNKEL in the germline V gene (reference sequence). The CDR3 consists of 15 residues. Between the trimmed V and J ends, which lost 1 base and 2 bases, there was a span of 10 bases. CDR3 sequence (DNA): TGTGCCAGCAGCCAAGGAGGGGGGGCCACAGATACGCAGTATTTT. Translating it yields CASSQGGGATDTQYF.

The gene calls are TRBV19 and TRBJ1-3, with a weak D call TRBD1 (5 bases). The germline CDR1 and CDR2 sequences are LNHDA and SQIVND (reference sequence). Between the trimmed V and J ends, which lost 5 bases and 0 bases, there was a span of 11 bases. The CDR3 has 15 amino acids. The DNA for the CDR3 is TGTGCCAGTAGTGCAGGGATCCTCTCTGGAAACACCATATATTTT. Translated: CASSAGILSGNTIYF.